This T cell receptor beta chain was identified during a study of T-cell memory formation after mild COVID-19. Germline V CDR1 and CDR2: LGHDT, YNNKEL (reference sequence). The CDR3 spans 14 residues. Trimming took off 6 bases at V and 6 bases at J, with 14 bases between the two ends. One entry per CDR3 protein, called by TCRdb with MiXCR from the 5' RACE reads. The sample lists hundreds of thousands of distinct CDR3 sequences; about a fifth were seen once. The chain links TRBV3-1 to TRBJ2-2; the D gene is possibly TRBD1 (6 bases). The receptor was isolated from an adult woman who had mild COVID-19 (a few samples of this study predate the infection). Cell type and time point are not known. Material: PBMCs or a T cell subset sorted from them (not recorded which). CDR3 in DNA: TGTGCCAGCAGGCCTTCAACAGGGCCCGGGGAGCTGTTTTTT. Protein: CASRPSTGPGELFF.